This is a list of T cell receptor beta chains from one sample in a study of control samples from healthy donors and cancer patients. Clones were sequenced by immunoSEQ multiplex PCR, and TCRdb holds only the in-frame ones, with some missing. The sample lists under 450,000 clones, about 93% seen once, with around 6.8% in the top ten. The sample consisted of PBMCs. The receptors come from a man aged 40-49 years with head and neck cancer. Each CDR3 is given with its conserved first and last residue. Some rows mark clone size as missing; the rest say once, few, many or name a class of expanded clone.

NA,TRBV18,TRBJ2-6,CASSLDRGNSGANVLTF
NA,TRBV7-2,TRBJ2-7,CASSPDHTGSYEQYF
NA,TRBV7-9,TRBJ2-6,CASSFDGGSGANVLTF
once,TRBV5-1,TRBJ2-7,CASSLDGTSSYEQYF
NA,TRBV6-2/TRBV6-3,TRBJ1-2,CASSYLSGDGYTF
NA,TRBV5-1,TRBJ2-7,CASSLEESYEQYF
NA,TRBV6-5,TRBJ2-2,CASSRDLGAGELFF
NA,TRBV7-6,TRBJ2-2,CPSSQAGGANTGELFF
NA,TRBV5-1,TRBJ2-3,CASSLEGGGTDTQYF
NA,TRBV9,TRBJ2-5,CASSPPGGQETQYF
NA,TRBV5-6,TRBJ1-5,CASSLYAGGFQPQHF
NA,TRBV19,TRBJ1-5,CASIPTQGYQPQHF
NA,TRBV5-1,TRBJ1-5,CASSLGQNNQPQHF